One and the same sample provided the 30 T cell receptor beta chains below, sequenced in a study of radiation and T cells in renal cell carcinoma. Regarding time point: blood 2 weeks post-SBRT. Treatment meaning: 15 Gy SBRT to primary tumor, nephrectomy 4 weeks later. Sequencing used immunoSEQ multiplex PCR; TCRdb keeps in-frame clones, though not all of them. Among tens of thousands of clones listed, about 80% were seen once. This specimen consisted of blood, obtained from a patient whose treatment included radiotherapy and nephrectomy. These TCRs come from a woman in her 70s with renal cell carcinoma.

For this clone: Being one base from a much bigger clone, this may be a read error. The chain links TRBV5-4 to TRBJ1-2; D unresolved. Trimming removed 5 bases at V and 5 bases at J, with 13 bases between. Germline lookup yields CDR1 SGHNT and CDR2 YYREEE (reference sequence). This CDR3 region has 13 residues. In DNA, the CDR3 is TGTGCCAGCAGTCCTGGAGGGTCGTATGGCTACACCTTC. It translates to CASSPGGSYGYTF.

The chain carries TRBV6-6 and TRBJ1-4; tentative D call: TRBD1 (5 bases). The CDR3 is made up of 11 amino acids. In germline, CDR1 is MNHNY, CDR2 SVGAGI (reference sequence). The V gene lost 7 bases and the J gene lost 7 bases, with 7 bases spanning the gap. The CDR3 sequence: CASTGSEKLFF. Here the CDR3 DNA reads TGTGCCAGCACAGGGAGTGAAAAACTGTTTTTT.

The chain uses TRBV6-1 and TRBJ1-2; the D gene is possibly TRBD1 (5 bases). This CDR3 is 14 amino acids long. Germline-derived CDR1 and CDR2 are MNHNS and SASEGT. Trimming stripped 1 base from V and 6 bases from J, with 12 bases between. The CDR3 loop is CASSEGSGGDGYTF. In nucleotides, the CDR3 is TGTGCCAGCAGTGAAGGTTCGGGGGGGGATGGCTACACCTTC.

The sample holds one count of this clone. The chain employs TRBV6-6 and TRBJ2-5; D is undetermined. This CDR3 contains 13 residues. From germline, CDR1 is MNHNY and CDR2 SVGAGI (reference sequence). Deletions cut 7 bases from V and 5 bases from J, with 14 bases between. The CDR3 is CASTLGGQETQYF. CDR3 coding DNA: TGTGCCAGCACTTTGGGCGGCCAGGAGACCCAGTACTTC.

This clone has a single count. The chain uses TRBV2 and TRBJ1-1, with 11 bases matching TRBD1. Unmatched junction bases numbered 6, after V lost 8 bases and J lost 1 base. Looked up from germline, CDR1 is SNHLY and CDR2 is FYNNEI. The CDR3 is 15 amino acids. The chain's CDR3 is CASFRDRGANTEAFF. CDR3 in DNA: TGTGCCAGCTTCCGGGACAGGGGGGCGAACACTGAAGCTTTCTTT.

The chain carries TRBV7-2 and TRBJ1-2; D is possibly TRBD1 (6 bases). CDR3 length: 15 residues. CDR1 is SGHTA and CDR2 is FQGNSA in the germline V gene. Between the trimmed V and J ends, which lost 1 base and 8 bases, there was a span of 17 bases. The DNA for the CDR3 is TGTGCCAGCAGCTTAGAAGGACAGTGGCCAGGGGGCTACACCTTC. This gives the protein CASSLEGQWPGGYTF.

This rearrangement joins TRBV28 to TRBJ1-2, with 9 bases that match TRBD1. Germline V gene sequence: CDR1 MDHEN, CDR2 SYDVKM. The CDR3 runs 13 residues. J was trimmed by 8 bases and V by 4 bases; bases with no gene match: 5. This chain's CDR3 is CASSSGTGSGYTF. The CDR3 DNA reads TGTGCCAGCAGTTCCGGGACAGGGTCCGGCTACACCTTC.

The J gene is TRBJ2-3, the V gene TRBV5-1, with D maybe TRBD2 (6 bases). The CDR3 loop spans 16 amino acids. Germline assignment: CDR1 SGHRS and CDR2 YFSETQ. Trimming took off 3 bases at V and 2 bases at J, with 16 bases between the two ends. CDR3 in amino acids: CASSYGGGPNTDTQYF. DNA for the CDR3: TGCGCCAGCAGCTACGGGGGAGGTCCAAACACAGATACGCAGTATTTT.

The chain has TRBV18 and TRBJ2-2, with 7 bases identical to TRBD1. Germline CDR1 and CDR2: KGHSH and LQKENI. J gave up 0 bases and V 5 bases, and 3 bases lay outside the gene matches. This CDR3 comprises 15 residues. CDR3 in DNA: TGTGCCAGCTCAACCGGGACAGCGAACACCGGGGAGCTGTTTTTT. Residues: CASSTGTANTGELFF.

The chain is built from TRBV10-1 and TRBJ2-2; D is uncertain. From germline, CDR1 is WNHNN and CDR2 SYGVQD (reference sequence). The ends were cut back, 6 bases at V and 4 bases at J, with 9 bases in the middle. The CDR3 consists of 13 residues. The CDR3 DNA sequence: TGCGCCAGCAGCCGGGTCATCACCGGGGAGCTGTTTTTT. Translating it yields CASSRVITGELFF.

The gene calls are TRBV13 and TRBJ2-5; D gene ambiguous. The CDR3 is 13 amino acids. The V gene lost 3 bases and the J gene lost 5 bases, with 10 bases spanning the gap. Germline V gene lookup returns CDR1 PRHDT and CDR2 FYEKMQ (reference sequence). The CDR3 nucleotides are TGTGCCAGCAGCTTCCTGGGGTTTGAGACCCAGTACTTC. Translated, it gives CASSFLGFETQYF. Supplemented by reference TRBV13 and TRBJ2-5, the full variable domain reads AAGVIQSPRHLIKEKRETATLKCYPIPRHDTVYWYQQGPGQDPQFLISFYEKMQSDKGSIPDRFSAQQFSDYHSELNMSSLELGDSALYFCASSFLGFETQYFGPGTRLLVL.

The chain combines TRBV5-1 with TRBJ1-2; 10 bases map to TRBD1. Per germline, CDR1 SGHRS and CDR2 YFSETQ. The CDR3 spans 15 residues. V shed 4 bases and J 8 bases; nucleotides not matched to a gene: 11. CDR3: CASSPRPDRGNGYTF. CDR3 bases: TGCGCCAGCAGCCCCAGACCGGACAGGGGGAACGGCTACACCTTC.

The chain links TRBV19 to TRBJ2-7; no reliable D call. Germline V gene sequence: CDR1 LNHDA, CDR2 SQIVND (reference sequence). V was shortened by 9 bases and J by 1 base, with 13 bases between the two germline ends. The CDR3 runs to 13 residues. CDR3 loop: CARRHTDSYEQYF. The CDR3 bases are TGTGCCAGACGACATACTGATTCCTACGAGCAGTACTTC.

This chain links TRBV6-6 with TRBJ2-7; 11 bases agree with TRBD1. The CDR3 has 14 residues. The V gene's germline CDR1 is MNHNY and CDR2 SVGAGI (reference sequence). The V and J ends lost 6 bases and 4 bases, in that order; junction bases with no gene match: 5. CDR3 nucleotides: TGTGCCAGCAGACCCGGGACAGGGGGTTACGAGCAGTACTTC. It encodes CASRPGTGGYEQYF.

V usage is TRBV5-6 and J usage is TRBJ2-1, with a tentative D call TRBD1 (6 bases). The germline CDR1 and CDR2 sequences are SGHDT and YYEEEE. V lost 3 bases and J lost 6, with 16 bases in between. The CDR3 has 15 residues. The CDR3 is CASSSGQGPVNEQFF. The CDR3 DNA follows: TGTGCCAGCAGCTCGGGACAAGGACCAGTCAATGAGCAGTTCTTC.

This CDR3 is CASSLVGAGGSYNEQFF. The CDR3 bases are TGTGCCAGCAGCTTAGTAGGTGCGGGAGGGTCCTACAATGAGCAGTTCTTC. The rearrangement uses TRBV11-2 and TRBJ2-1, with 9 bases matching TRBD2. Germline V gene sequence: CDR1 SGHAT, CDR2 FQNNGV. The CDR3 runs 17 residues. V shed 1 base, J shed 1 base, and the junction held 5 bases outside the gene matches.

The gene calls are TRBV7-9 and TRBJ2-5; D remains ambiguous. The CDR3 is 13 residues long. V was clipped by 1 base and J by 3 bases, with 6 bases between them. From germline, CDR1 is SEHNR and CDR2 FQNEAQ (reference sequence). The CDR3 sequence: CASSLVSEETQYF. The CDR3 DNA sequence: TGTGCCAGCAGCTTAGTAAGCGAAGAGACCCAGTACTTC.

This clone was picked up a small number of times. The CDR3 nucleotides read TGTGCCAGCAGCCCCTCCGGGACAGGGTGGCCCGGGGAGCTGTTTTTT. It is translated as CASSPSGTGWPGELFF. The chain has TRBV7-8 and TRBJ2-2; 9 nucleotides match TRBD1. V dropped 5 bases and J dropped 6; count of bases not matched to a gene: 10. This CDR3 spans 16 amino acids. Germline V gene data show CDR1 as SGHVS and CDR2 as FQNEAQ.

The V and J genes are TRBV5-1 and TRBJ1-1; unclear D gene. With 4 bases removed from V and 4 bases from J, the gap between germline ends came to 11 bases. CDR1 is SGHRS, CDR2 YFSETQ, per germline. CDR3 length: 13 amino acids. The CDR3 DNA reads as TGCGCCAGCAGCCTCGGATCTACCACTGAAGCTTTCTTT. It codes for CASSLGSTTEAFF.

The chain joins TRBV9 to TRBJ1-1, with TRBD1 as a possible D gene (6 bases). CDR3 length: 14 residues. The V gene's germline CDR1 is SGDLS and CDR2 YYNGEE. V gave up 3 bases and J gave up 5 bases, with 14 bases separating them. CDR3 coding DNA: TGTGCCAGCAGCGAGACTTCAGGGGAGACTGAAGCTTTCTTT. Translation gives CASSETSGETEAFF.

This rearrangement joins TRBV5-1 to TRBJ1-3, with D maybe TRBD1 (5 bases). CDR1 and CDR2 from the germline V gene are SGHRS and YFSETQ. The CDR3 contains 15 residues. Between the trimmed V and J ends, which lost 0 bases and 0 bases, there was a span of 7 bases. CDR3: CASSLGTSSGNTIYF. The CDR3 bases are TGCGCCAGCAGCTTGGGGACAAGCTCTGGAAACACCATATATTTT.

The genes are TRBV27 and TRBJ1-6; TRBD1 aligns across 7 bases. The CDR3 totals 17 residues. With V trimmed by 0 bases and J by 5 bases, 7 bases remained unmatched. Germline lookup yields CDR1 MNHEY and CDR2 SMNVEV (reference sequence). The CDR3 nucleotides are TGTGCCAGCAGTTTATCTAGGGGGCTCGGTGATAATTCACCCCTCCACTTT. Translated, it gives CASSLSRGLGDNSPLHF.

This sequence joins TRBV7-8 and TRBJ2-7, with 8 bases that match TRBD1. V shed 5 bases, J shed 3 bases, and the junction held 9 bases outside the gene matches. The length of the CDR3 is 15 residues. The germline gives CDR1 SGHVS, CDR2 FQNEAQ. CDR3 region: CASSETGTGLYEQYF. The CDR3 DNA reads TGTGCCAGCAGCGAAACCGGGACAGGCCTCTACGAGCAGTACTTC.

CDR3 protein: CASSIQAGGHQPQHF. The CDR3 DNA reads as TGTGCCAGTAGTATTCAGGCAGGGGGGCATCAGCCCCAGCATTTT. J is TRBJ1-5 and V is TRBV19, with TRBD1 matching over 7 bases. Trimming took 3 bases from V and 5 from J; bases not matched to a gene: 7. This CDR3 has 15 residues. In germline, CDR1 is LNHDA, CDR2 SQIVND (reference sequence).

The chain employs TRBV6-5 and TRBJ1-5; D may be TRBD1 (5 bases). Trimming took 5 bases from V and 4 from J, leaving 12 bases between them. Germline V CDR1 and CDR2: MNHEY, SVGAGI. The length of the CDR3 is 14 residues. CDR3 in DNA: TGTGCCAGCAGTCGGGAGGGGAGGAATCAGCCCCAGCATTTT. Its translation: CASSREGRNQPQHF.

The V and J genes are TRBV7-2 and TRBJ2-7, with D uncertain. The length of the CDR3 is 13 residues. Per germline, CDR1 SGHTA and CDR2 FQGNSA. The germline V and J ends were trimmed by 5 bases and 2 bases, with 10 bases remaining between them. The chain's CDR3 is CASSAMSTYEQYF. In nucleotides, the CDR3 is TGTGCCAGCAGCGCGATGAGCACCTACGAGCAGTACTTC.

The chain combines TRBV7-2 with TRBJ1-2; no firm D call. V lost 5 bases and J 1 base, leaving 14 bases between the germline ends. The CDR3 has 15 residues. Germline V gene data show CDR1 as SGHTA and CDR2 as FQGNSA. The CDR3 bases are TGTGCCAGCAGCGCCCACAGAGGTAATAACTATGGCTACACCTTC. It specifies CASSAHRGNNYGYTF.

The V gene is TRBV10-2, the J gene TRBJ2-1; D ambiguous. Germline V gene data show CDR1 as WSHSY and CDR2 as SAAADI. This CDR3 has 12 amino acids. The ends were cut back, 3 bases at V and 4 bases at J, with 4 bases in the middle. The CDR3 reads CASSEGYNEQFF. Here the CDR3 DNA reads TGCGCCAGCAGTGAAGGATACAATGAGCAGTTCTTC.

V gene TRBV5-1 combines with J gene TRBJ2-7; D unclear. Germline-derived CDR1 and CDR2 are SGHRS and YFSETQ. V dropped 0 bases and J dropped 3 bases, with 7 bases sitting between them. The CDR3 has 13 residues. The CDR3 DNA sequence: TGCGCCAGCAGCTTGGATACCGGCTACGAGCAGTACTTC. This codes for CASSLDTGYEQYF. Supplemented by reference TRBV5-1 and TRBJ2-7, the full variable domain reads KAGVTQTPRYLIKTRGQQVTLSCSPISGHRSVSWYQQTPGQGLQFLFEYFSETQRNKGNFPGRFSGRQFSNSRSEMNVSTLELGDSALYLCASSLDTGYEQYFGPGTRLTVT.

In its sample, this clone was seen a few times. The V gene is TRBV11-1, the J gene TRBJ1-1, with a possible D match to TRBD1 (6 bases). Trimming removed 5 bases at V and 5 bases at J, with 12 bases between. The germline CDR1 and CDR2 sequences are SGHAT and FQDESV (reference sequence). The CDR3 consists of 13 residues. CDR3 DNA: TGTGCCAGCAGCCCCTACAGGGAGACTGAAGCTTTCTTT. The encoded protein is CASSPYRETEAFF.